The 24 T cell receptor beta chains in this list originate from one sample, sequenced in a study of CD8 T cells in ankylosing spondylitis. TCRdb called the 5' RACE reads again in MiXCR, with one record for every CDR3 protein. The sample lists about 30,000 distinct CDR3 sequences; more than 25% were seen once. Sample: synovial fluid, either unsorted or a sorted T cell fraction (not recorded which). These receptors all come from a male donor with ankylosing spondylitis.

This clonotype was counted a few times. DNA for the CDR3: TGTGCCACCAGTGATTTGTCGGGCACTAAGCAGTTCTTC. This sequence encodes CATSDLSGTKQFF. V gene TRBV24-1 combines with J gene TRBJ2-1; D is undetermined. Germline V gene lookup returns CDR1 KGHDR and CDR2 SFDVKD. The CDR3 is 13 amino acids. Trimming left V 0 bases short and J 11 bases short, with 10 bases between.

This clonotype was counted ten times or more. The chain is built from TRBV7-9 and TRBJ2-1; 8 bases align to TRBD2. J gave up 8 bases and V 5 bases, and 14 bases lay outside the gene matches. The germline gives CDR1 SEHNR, CDR2 FQNEAQ (reference sequence). The CDR3 sequence is 16 residues long. CDR3 nucleotides: TGTGCCAGCAGCCCCTTGGGTAGCGGGATTGGGGATGAGCAGTTCTTC. Amino acids: CASSPLGSGIGDEQFF.

This clonotype was detected only a few times. The chain is built from TRBV11-2 and TRBJ2-1, with a possible D match to TRBD2 (6 bases). Germline V CDR1 and CDR2: SGHAT, FQNNGV. The CDR3 is 15 residues long. Trimming stripped 5 bases from V and 1 base from J, with 12 bases between. The CDR3 coding sequence is TGTGCCAGCAGCCCTATAGCGGAATCCTACAATGAGCAGTTCTTC. This gives the protein CASSPIAESYNEQFF.

This clonotype has only a few counts. This rearrangement joins TRBV5-1 to TRBJ2-1; a possible D gene is TRBD1 (6 bases). Germline assignment: CDR1 SGHRS and CDR2 YFSETQ. The CDR3 is made up of 16 amino acids. Trimming shortened V by 2 bases and J by 2 bases, and 14 bases separated the two germline ends. CDR3 bases: TGCGCCAGCAGCTTTCCTGACAGGAAGGCCTACAATGAGCAGTTCTTC. Amino acid sequence: CASSFPDRKAYNEQFF. Drawing the rest from reference TRBV5-1 and TRBJ2-1, the complete variable domain is KAGVTQTPRYLIKTRGQQVTLSCSPISGHRSVSWYQQTPGQGLQFLFEYFSETQRNKGNFPGRFSGRQFSNSRSEMNVSTLELGDSALYLCASSFPDRKAYNEQFFGPGTRLTVL.

The chain couples TRBV20-1 to TRBJ2-6; D gene uncertain. V gave up 0 bases and J gave up 0 bases, with 6 bases separating them. Germline CDR1 reads DFQATT; CDR2 reads SNEGSKA (reference sequence). CDR3 length: 15 amino acids. The CDR3 loop reads CSARDHSSGANVLTF. In nucleotides, the CDR3 is TGCAGTGCTAGAGATCACAGCTCTGGGGCCAACGTCCTGACTTTC.

Only a few counts were recorded for this clonotype. The V and J genes are TRBV14 and TRBJ1-1; tentative D call: TRBD1 (6 bases). V lost 7 bases and J 0 bases, leaving 15 bases between the germline ends. This CDR3 has 15 residues. Germline lookup yields CDR1 SGHDN and CDR2 FVKESK. The CDR3 is CASNMGDNMNTEAFF. The CDR3 DNA is TGTGCCAGCAATATGGGGGACAACATGAACACTGAAGCTTTCTTT.

In its sample, this clonotype was seen a few times. CDR3 nucleotide sequence: TGTGCCAGTAGTATGTGGGACTCTTACAATGAGCAGTTCTTC. Protein product: CASSMWDSYNEQFF. The chain joins TRBV19 to TRBJ2-1; tentatively, D is TRBD2 (6 bases). CDR3 length: 14 residues. Germline CDR1 reads LNHDA; CDR2 reads SQIVND (reference sequence). V lost 3 bases, J lost 4 bases, and 10 bases lay in between. Complete variable domain (other parts from reference TRBV19 and TRBJ2-1): DGGITQSPKYLFRKEGQNVTLSCEQNLNHDAMYWYRQDPGQGLRLIYYSQIVNDFQKGDIAEGYSVSREKKESFPLTVTSAQKNPTAFYLCASSMWDSYNEQFFGPGTRLTVL.

This clonotype was picked up a small number of times. J is TRBJ1-1 and V is TRBV4-1; the match to TRBD1 covers 7 bases. CDR1 is MGHRA, CDR2 YSYEKL, per germline. This CDR3 has 15 residues. Trimming took 4 bases from V and 4 from J; bases not matched to a gene: 9. As DNA, the CDR3 is TGCGCCAGCAGCCGAGCACAGGCAGGGGGCACTGAAGCTTTCTTT. Translation: CASSRAQAGGTEAFF.

This chain links TRBV30 with TRBJ1-1; no definite D call. In germline, CDR1 is GTSNPN, CDR2 SVGIG (reference sequence). This CDR3 spans 11 amino acids. The CDR3 here is CGLGVNTEAFF. The CDR3 DNA reads as TGTGGCTTAGGCGTGAACACTGAAGCTTTCTTT.

In its sample, this clonotype was seen many times. The chain couples TRBV12-3 or TRBV12-4 to TRBJ2-1; 9 positions match TRBD2. V was pared by 6 bases and J by 6 bases, with 15 bases of the junction left unmatched. The CDR3 extends over 17 amino acids. CDR3 nucleotide sequence: TGTGCCAGCAGACCCACTAGCGGGCCCTCCCCGGTCAATGAGCAGTTCTTC. Its translation: CASRPTSGPSPVNEQFF.

This clonotype has just a few counts. The gene calls are TRBV29-1 and TRBJ2-1, with 9 nucleotides matching TRBD2. CDR3 length equals 18 residues. Trimming cost V 4 bases and J 2 bases; bases outside gene matches: 15. Germline V gives CDR1 SQVTM, CDR2 ANQGSEA. The CDR3 here is CSVGGVFVAGVTYNEQFF. As DNA, the CDR3 is TGCAGCGTTGGGGGCGTTTTTGTAGCGGGAGTCACCTACAATGAGCAGTTCTTC.

A remark on this clonotype: It is unclear where the CDR3 begins or ends on the DNA, so no DNA is shown, and the CDR3 is as TCRdb lists it. V gene TRBV18 combines with J gene TRBJ2-2; TRBD1 is the table's D call and was not checked against the DNA. The CDR3 extends over 15 residues, inclusive of both ends. Germline V gives CDR1 KGHSH, CDR2 LQKENI. CDR3: CASSPRGNTGELFFF.

This clonotype turned up a few times. The chain carries TRBV3-1 and TRBJ2-3; D may be TRBD1 or TRBD2 (6 bases each). This CDR3 region has 15 residues. The V end was cut by 1 base, the J end by 5 bases, with 13 bases between. Germline V lookup: CDR1 LGHDT, CDR2 YNNKEL (reference sequence). For the CDR3, the DNA is TGTGCCAGCAGCCAAGTTAGCGGAGGGGGAGATACGCAGTATTTT. Amino acid sequence: CASSQVSGGGDTQYF.

J is TRBJ1-2 and V is TRBV7-9; TRBD1 aligns across 8 bases. With 4 bases clipped from V and 4 bases from J, the junction kept 8 bases outside the gene matches. The CDR3 contains 15 residues. Germline assignment: CDR1 SEHNR and CDR2 FQNEAQ (reference sequence). CDR3 protein: CASSSSTGTGYGYTF. The CDR3 nucleotides read TGTGCCAGCAGCTCTAGTACCGGGACAGGCTATGGCTACACCTTC. Complete variable domain (other parts from reference TRBV7-9 and TRBJ1-2): DTGVSQNPRHKITKRGQNVTFRCDPISEHNRLYWYRQTLGQGPEFLTYFQNEAQLEKSRLLSDRFSAERPKGSFSTLEIQRTEQGDSAMYLCASSSSTGTGYGYTFGSGTRLTVV.

The chain combines TRBV24-1 with TRBJ2-3; 11 bases fit TRBD2. V was clipped by 4 bases and J by 2 bases; unmatched bases: 7. Germline V gives CDR1 KGHDR, CDR2 SFDVKD. The CDR3 length is 17 residues. CDR3 sequence (DNA): TGTGCCACCAGTGACCCCACTAGCGGGAGAGACACAGATACGCAGTATTTT. This sequence encodes CATSDPTSGRDTDTQYF.

The gene calls are TRBV29-1 and TRBJ2-4; D gene ambiguous. V gave up 3 bases and J gave up 8 bases, with 11 bases separating them. The CDR3 loop spans 12 amino acids. Germline CDR1 reads SQVTM; CDR2 reads ANQGSEA. The CDR3 sequence: CSVEDLKDIQYF. Here the CDR3 DNA reads TGCAGCGTTGAGGACCTCAAGGACATTCAGTACTTC.

In this sample, this clonotype turned up many times. The chain links TRBV29-1 to TRBJ1-1; no clear D gene. The V and J ends lost 3 bases and 6 bases respectively, with 14 bases between them. Germline loops: CDR1 SQVTM, CDR2 ANQGSEA. This CDR3 has 13 amino acids. The CDR3 DNA sequence: TGCAGCGTTGACGGGCCCAACCCCGCTGAAGCTTTCTTT. Its protein is CSVDGPNPAEAFF.

This clonotype was found a few times. This chain uses TRBV29-1 with TRBJ2-1, with 14 bases that match TRBD2. There are 17 residues in the CDR3. With 4 bases clipped from V and 4 bases from J, the junction kept 9 bases outside the gene matches. Germline V gives CDR1 SQVTM, CDR2 ANQGSEA. The CDR3 loop reads CSVGGRTSGRYYNEQFF. The CDR3 nucleotides are TGCAGCGTTGGAGGGCGGACTAGCGGGAGGTATTACAATGAGCAGTTCTTC.

J is TRBJ1-1 and V is TRBV5-8; 7 nucleotides align to TRBD1. The trim removed 4 bases at V and 8 bases at J, leaving 8 bases unmatched. There are 13 residues in the CDR3. CDR1 is SGHTS, CDR2 YDEGEE, per germline. In DNA, the CDR3 is TGTGCCAGCAGCCAAAAGGACAGGAAAGAAGCTTTCTTT. Amino acid sequence: CASSQKDRKEAFF. Full variable domain (rest looked up from reference TRBV5-8 and TRBJ1-1): EAGVTQSPTHLIKTRGQQATLRCSPISGHTSVYWYQQALGLGLQFLLWYDEGEERNRGNFPPRFSGRQFPNYSSELNVNALELEDSALYLCASSQKDRKEAFFGQGTRLTVV.

The sample holds a few counts of this clonotype. In DNA form, the CDR3 reads TGTGCCAGCAGTCTCGAGATAAGGGGCAATCAGCCCCAGCATTTT. Translating it yields CASSLEIRGNQPQHF. The chain carries TRBV5-5 and TRBJ1-5, with D uncertain. CDR1 SGHKS and CDR2 YYEKEE come from the germline V gene (reference sequence). This CDR3 has 15 amino acids. V was shortened by 5 bases and J by 2 bases, with 14 bases between the two germline ends.

The chain links TRBV30 to TRBJ1-2; D is uncertain. This CDR3 is built from 11 residues. Germline V gene sequence: CDR1 GTSNPN, CDR2 SVGIG (reference sequence). Trimming shortened V by 2 bases and J by 7 bases, and 8 bases separated the two germline ends. CDR3 nucleotides: TGTGCCTGGAGTCCCCCCGGTGGCTACACCTTC. It encodes CAWSPPGGYTF.

The sample holds a few counts of this clonotype. The J gene is TRBJ2-3, the V gene TRBV7-2, with TRBD2 matching 9 bases. This CDR3 has 16 amino acids. V lost 2 bases, J lost 4 bases, and 7 bases stayed unmatched. Per the germline V gene, CDR1 is SGHTA and CDR2 is FQGNSA. This chain's CDR3 is CASSLLAGERPDTQYF. The CDR3 region has the DNA TGTGCCAGCAGCTTATTAGCGGGAGAAAGGCCAGATACGCAGTATTTT. The whole variable domain, remainder taken from reference TRBV7-2 and TRBJ2-3, is GAGVSQSPSNKVTEKGKDVELRCDPISGHTALYWYRQSLGQGLEFLIYFQGNSAPDKSGLPSDRFSAERTGGSVSTLTIQRTQQEDSAVYLCASSLLAGERPDTQYFGPGTRLTVL.

This clonotype was counted a few times. The chain employs TRBV10-1 and TRBJ1-1; no reliable D call. Germline V gene sequence: CDR1 WNHNN, CDR2 SYGVQD (reference sequence). This CDR3 spans 13 amino acids. Trimming stripped 3 bases from V and 1 base from J, with 6 bases between. The CDR3 sequence: CASSDSGNTEAFF. Written as DNA, the CDR3 is TGCGCCAGCAGTGACTCAGGGAACACTGAAGCTTTCTTT.

This clonotype was observed many times. V usage is TRBV9 and J usage is TRBJ2-3; the D gene is possibly TRBD2 (5 bases). This CDR3 is 15 amino acids long. Germline assignment: CDR1 SGDLS and CDR2 YYNGEE. V was shortened by 3 bases and J by 0 bases, with 11 bases between the two germline ends. The chain's CDR3 is CASSAGLYSTDTQYF. CDR3 DNA sequence: TGTGCCAGCAGCGCCGGACTGTATAGCACAGATACGCAGTATTTT.